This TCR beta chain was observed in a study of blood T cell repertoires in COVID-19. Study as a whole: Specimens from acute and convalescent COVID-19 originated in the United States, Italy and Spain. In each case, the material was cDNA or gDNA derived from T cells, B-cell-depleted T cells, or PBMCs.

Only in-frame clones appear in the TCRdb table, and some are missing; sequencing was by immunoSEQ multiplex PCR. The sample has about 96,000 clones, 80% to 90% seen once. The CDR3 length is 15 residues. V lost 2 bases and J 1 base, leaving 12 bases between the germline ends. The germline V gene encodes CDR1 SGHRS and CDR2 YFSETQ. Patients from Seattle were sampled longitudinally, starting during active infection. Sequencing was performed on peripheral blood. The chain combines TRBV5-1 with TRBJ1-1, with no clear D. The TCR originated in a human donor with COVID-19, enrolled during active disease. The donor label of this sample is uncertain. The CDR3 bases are TGCGCCAGCAGCTTCCAACCTACCGGGAACACTGAAGCTTTCTTT. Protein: CASSFQPTGNTEAFF.